This is a list of T cell receptor beta chains from one sample in a study of T cells in Graves' hyperthyroidism and ophthalmopathy. MiXCR, run by TCRdb on the multiplex PCR reads, gives a single entry per CDR3 protein. Here the sample spans hundreds of thousands of distinct CDR3 sequences, over 12% being singletons. Sequencing input: blood. These receptors were collected from a man aged 18 to 29 with Graves' ophthalmopathy. Each CDR3 is given with its conserved first and last residue. D genes are given only for firm matches. Where a row states a size, it is once, few, many or the class of an expanded clone; other rows omit it.

>TRBJ2-7|.|TRBV6-1|many
CASSEQGIEQYF
TGTGCCAGCAGTGAACAGGGAATCGAGCAGTACTTC
>TRBJ2-1|.|TRBV5-1|.
CASSLRGPWGTSYNEQFF
TGCGCCAGCAGCTTGCGGGGGCCGTGGGGAACTTCCTACAATGAGCAGTTCTTC
>TRBJ2-7|.|TRBV3-1|many
CASSRNREVGFYEQYF
TGTGCCAGCAGCCGCAACAGGGAGGTGGGCTTTTACGAGCAGTACTTC
>TRBJ2-5|.|TRBV5-1|few
CASSLPLLETQYF
TGCGCCAGCAGCTTGCCTCTTCTGGAGACCCAGTACTTC
>TRBJ2-5|TRBD1|TRBV5-1|few
CASSFNSGTARGETQYF
TGCGCCAGCAGCTTTAATTCCGGGACAGCAAGGGGAGAGACCCAGTACTTC
>TRBJ2-5|TRBD2|TRBV5-1|few
CASSLLEGGQETQYF
TGCGCCAGCAGCTTACTAGAGGGAGGGCAAGAGACCCAGTACTTC
>TRBJ1-6|.|TRBV6-1|few
CASRTNSPLHF
TGTGCCAGCAGAACTAATTCACCCCTCCACTTT
>TRBJ2-1|.|TRBV19|few
CASTKGGRGVNEQFF
TGTGCCAGTACCAAGGGGGGCAGGGGGGTCAATGAGCAGTTCTTC
>TRBJ1-1|.|TRBV5-1|many
CASTLQGTEAFF
TGCGCCAGCACGCTACAGGGAACTGAAGCTTTCTTT
>TRBJ2-5|.|TRBV9|many
CASSVEIEQETQYF
TGTGCCAGCAGCGTAGAGATAGAGCAAGAGACCCAGTACTTC
>TRBJ2-7|TRBD2|TRBV20-1|many
CSQPGTSGSLYEQYF
TGCAGTCAACCTGGGACTAGCGGGAGCCTGTACGAGCAGTACTTC
>TRBJ1-4|TRBD1|TRBV19|.
CASSPTGSNEKLFF
TGTGCCAGTAGTCCGACAGGGAGTAATGAAAAACTGTTTTTT
>TRBJ2-3|.|TRBV5-1|many
CASSTTGALGDTQYF
TGCGCCAGCAGCACCACGGGGGCGCTGGGAGATACGCAGTATTTT
>TRBJ1-1|TRBD1|TRBV19|few
CASSTLGQGEAFF
TGTGCCAGTAGTACCCTAGGACAGGGAGAAGCTTTCTTT
>TRBJ1-5|.|TRBV27|few
CASSFKGAFNQPQHF
TGTGCCAGCAGTTTCAAAGGGGCTTTCAATCAGCCCCAGCATTTT
>TRBJ2-7|.|TRBV5-1|many
CASSFYGPANYEQYF
TGCGCCAGCAGCTTTTACGGACCAGCCAACTACGAGCAGTACTTC
>TRBJ1-4|.|TRBV5-1|.
CASAFRDLGEKLFF
TGCGCCAGCGCATTCCGGGACCTGGGAGAAAAACTGTTTTTT
>TRBJ2-3|TRBD2|TRBV9|.
CASSALAGDTTDTQYF
TGTGCCAGCAGCGCCTTAGCGGGGGACACCACAGATACGCAGTATTTT
>TRBJ2-2|TRBD1|TRBV7-2|many
CASSLFRGSWELFF
TGTGCCAGCAGCTTGTTCAGGGGGTCGTGGGAGCTGTTTTTT
>TRBJ2-3|.|TRBV3-1|many
CASSRLGTADTQYF
TGTGCCAGCAGCCGCCTCGGGACTGCAGATACGCAGTATTTT
>TRBJ1-1|.|TRBV6-6|many
CASSYRPALDTEAFF
TGTGCCAGCAGTTACCGGCCAGCCTTGGACACTGAAGCTTTCTTT
>TRBJ2-2|TRBD2|TRBV2|.
CATSDLQAGVTGELFF
TGTGCCACCAGTGATTTGCAGGCGGGGGTAACCGGGGAGCTGTTTTTT
>TRBJ2-7|.|TRBV12-3/TRBV12-4|many
CASSSGPSGDEQYF
TGTGCCAGCAGTTCGGGGCCATCAGGGGACGAGCAGTACTTC
>TRBJ1-2|.|TRBV30|.
CAWSALGGWMDGYTF
TGTGCCTGGAGTGCCTTAGGGGGGTGGATGGATGGCTACACCTTC
>TRBJ2-7|.|TRBV19|.
CASSIGARTYEQYF
TGTGCCAGTAGTATCGGAGCGCGAACCTACGAGCAGTACTTC
>TRBJ2-3|.|TRBV7-8|many
CASGRSLHTDTQYF
TGTGCCAGCGGGCGTAGTTTGCACACAGATACGCAGTATTTT
>TRBJ1-1|.|TRBV20-1|once
CSARGSSLNTEAFF
TGCAGCGCCCGGGGGAGCTCCTTGAACACTGAAGCTTTCTTT
>TRBJ1-6|.|TRBV28|many
CASSPPRENSPLHF
TGTGCCAGCAGCCCCCCCAGGGAGAATTCACCCCTCCACTTT
>TRBJ2-2|.|TRBV18|few
CASSPTPNTGELFF
TGTGCCAGCTCACCAACGCCTAACACCGGGGAGCTGTTTTTT
>TRBJ2-5|.|TRBV12-5|many
CASGLGTGSQETQYF
TGTGCTAGTGGTTTGGGGACTGGATCCCAAGAGACCCAGTACTTC
>TRBJ2-3|.|TRBV6-1|many
CASRPGGPGADTQYF
TGTGCCAGCAGACCAGGAGGGCCGGGGGCAGATACGCAGTATTTT
>TRBJ2-3|.|TRBV19|.
CASSMGGIDTQYF
TGTGCCAGTAGTATGGGCGGGATAGATACGCAGTATTTT
>TRBJ1-4|.|TRBV5-1|many
CASSLTGTNEKLFF
TGTGCCAGCAGCCTAACAGGGACTAATGAAAAACTGTTTTTT
>TRBJ2-1|.|TRBV19|many
CASSIRAAGGYNEQFF
TGTGCCAGTAGTATCAGGGCGGCTGGGGGGTACAATGAGCAGTTCTTC
>TRBJ1-5|.|TRBV12-3/TRBV12-4|few
CASILRGGDQPQHF
TGTGCCAGCATCCTTCGGGGCGGGGACCAGCCCCAGCATTTT
>TRBJ1-1|.|TRBV10-2|many
CASSGGDTDLGTEAFF
TGCGCCAGCTCTGGGGGAGACACCGATTTGGGCACTGAAGCTTTCTTT
>TRBJ2-2|.|TRBV12-3/TRBV12-4|many
CASSFGAGELFF
.
>TRBJ2-5|.|TRBV6-1|many
CASSTRGQETQYF
TGTGCCAGCAGTACCAGGGGACAAGAGACCCAGTACTTC
>TRBJ2-3|TRBD2|TRBV10-3|few
CAINSGGATDTQYF
TGTGCCATCAACAGCGGGGGGGCCACAGATACGCAGTATTTT
>TRBJ2-1|TRBD2|TRBV5-1|few
CASTWTGGQIILEQFF
TGCGCCAGCACCTGGACGGGGGGGCAAATTATATTGGAGCAGTTCTTC
>TRBJ1-1|.|TRBV29-1|many
CSVVSLVTEAFF
TGCAGCGTTGTCAGTCTCGTCACTGAAGCTTTCTTT
>TRBJ2-3|.|TRBV5-1|many
CASSETRGYSDTQYF
TGCGCCAGCAGCGAGACCCGGGGGTACTCAGATACGCAGTATTTT
>TRBJ1-5|.|TRBV28|few
CASSENQPQHF
TGTGCCAGCAGTGAAAATCAGCCCCAGCATTTT
>TRBJ2-2|TRBD1|TRBV7-9|few
CASSSRGQSNTGELLF
TGTGCCAGCAGCTCGAGGGGGCAATCGAACACCGGGGAGCTGCTTTTT
>TRBJ2-1|TRBD2|TRBV10-3|many
CATESGGRQFF
TGTGCCACCGAGAGCGGGGGGCGGCAGTTCTTC
>TRBJ2-4|.|TRBV5-1|many
CASSYENIQYF
TGCGCCAGCAGCTATGAAAACATTCAGTACTTC
>TRBJ2-7|.|TRBV6-1|.
CASSAEAAYYEQYF
TGTGCCAGCAGTGCCGAGGCAGCCTACTACGAGCAGTACTTC
>TRBJ1-4|TRBD1|TRBV6-1|many
CASSPRQGGREKLFF
TGTGCCAGCAGTCCGCGACAGGGTGGCCGCGAAAAACTGTTTTTT
>TRBJ2-2|.|TRBV18|few
CASSPLAISEWNTGELFF
TGTGCCAGCTCACCACTGGCGATATCGGAATGGAACACCGGGGAGCTGTTTTTT
>TRBJ2-5|.|TRBV20-1|many
CSARDLLDTETQYF
TGCAGTGCTAGAGATCTGCTAGACACAGAGACCCAGTACTTC
>TRBJ2-1|TRBD1|TRBV6-1|many
CATETGSSYNEQFF
TGTGCCACCGAGACAGGGAGCTCCTACAATGAGCAGTTCTTC
>TRBJ2-5|.|TRBV7-2|many
CASSLAGLQETQYF
TGTGCCAGCAGCTTAGCAGGGCTTCAAGAGACCCAGTACTTC
>TRBJ2-5|TRBD2|TRBV7-2|many
CASSLLAGGTETQYF
TGTGCCAGCAGCCTACTAGCGGGGGGCACAGAGACCCAGTACTTC